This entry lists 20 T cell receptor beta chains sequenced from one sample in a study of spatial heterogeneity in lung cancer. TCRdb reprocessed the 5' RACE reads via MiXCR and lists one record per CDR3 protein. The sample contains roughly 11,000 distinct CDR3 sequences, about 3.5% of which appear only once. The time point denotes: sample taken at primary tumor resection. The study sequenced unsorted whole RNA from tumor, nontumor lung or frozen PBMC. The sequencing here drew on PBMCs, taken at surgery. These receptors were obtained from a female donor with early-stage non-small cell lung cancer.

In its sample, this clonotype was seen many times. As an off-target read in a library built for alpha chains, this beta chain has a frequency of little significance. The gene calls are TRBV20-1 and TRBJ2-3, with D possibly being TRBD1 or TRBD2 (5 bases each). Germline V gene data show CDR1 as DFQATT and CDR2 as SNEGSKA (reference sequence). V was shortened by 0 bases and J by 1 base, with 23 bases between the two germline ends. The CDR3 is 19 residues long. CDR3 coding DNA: TGCAGTGCTAGAGATTGGAGGTCCTCGGGGACGTTCCGCACAGATACGCAGTATTTT. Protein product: CSARDWRSSGTFRTDTQYF.

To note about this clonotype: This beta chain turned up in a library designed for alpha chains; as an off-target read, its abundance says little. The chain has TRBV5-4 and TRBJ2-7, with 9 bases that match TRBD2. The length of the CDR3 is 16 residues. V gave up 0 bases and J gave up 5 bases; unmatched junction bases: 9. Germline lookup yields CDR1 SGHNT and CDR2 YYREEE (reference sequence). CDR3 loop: CASSLGPAGGFNEQYF. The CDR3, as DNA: TGTGCCAGCAGCTTGGGTCCAGCGGGGGGATTTAACGAGCAGTACTTC.

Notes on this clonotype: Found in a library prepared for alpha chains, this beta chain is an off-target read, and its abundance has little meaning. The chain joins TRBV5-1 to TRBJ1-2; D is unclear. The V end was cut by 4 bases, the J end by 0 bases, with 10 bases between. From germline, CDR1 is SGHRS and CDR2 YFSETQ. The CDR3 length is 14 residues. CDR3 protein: CASSRAEANYGYTF. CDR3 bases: TGCGCCAGCAGCCGGGCTGAAGCTAACTATGGCTACACCTTC.

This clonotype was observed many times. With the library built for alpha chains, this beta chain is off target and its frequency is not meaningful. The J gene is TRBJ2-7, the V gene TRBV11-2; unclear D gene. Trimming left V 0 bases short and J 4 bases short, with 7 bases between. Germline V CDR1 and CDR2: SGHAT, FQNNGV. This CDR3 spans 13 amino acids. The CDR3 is CASSLDRIYEQYF. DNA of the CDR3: TGTGCCAGCAGCTTAGATCGGATTTACGAGCAGTACTTC.

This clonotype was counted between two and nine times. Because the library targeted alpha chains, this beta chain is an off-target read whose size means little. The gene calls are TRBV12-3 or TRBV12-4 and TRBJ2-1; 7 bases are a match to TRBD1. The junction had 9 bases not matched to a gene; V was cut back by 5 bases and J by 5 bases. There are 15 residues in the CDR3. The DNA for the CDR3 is TGTGCCAGCAGTCGTACAGGGGCCCAGCACAATGAGCAGTTCTTC. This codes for CASSRTGAQHNEQFF.

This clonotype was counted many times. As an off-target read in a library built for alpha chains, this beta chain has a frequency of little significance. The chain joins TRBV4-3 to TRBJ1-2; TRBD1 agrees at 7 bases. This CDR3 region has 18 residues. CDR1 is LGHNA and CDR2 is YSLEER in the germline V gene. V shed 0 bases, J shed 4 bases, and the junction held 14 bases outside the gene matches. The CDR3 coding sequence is TGCGCCAGCAGCCAAGAAGCCGGAAGACAGGGCGGAGGCTATGGCTACACCTTC. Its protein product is CASSQEAGRQGGGYGYTF.

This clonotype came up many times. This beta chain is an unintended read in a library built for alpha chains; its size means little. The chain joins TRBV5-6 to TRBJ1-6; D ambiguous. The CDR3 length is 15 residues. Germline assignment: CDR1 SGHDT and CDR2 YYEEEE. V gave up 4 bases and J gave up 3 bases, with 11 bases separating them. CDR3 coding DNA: TGTGCCAGCAGCCTGAGGATTGGCTATAATTCACCCCTCCACTTT. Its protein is CASSLRIGYNSPLHF.

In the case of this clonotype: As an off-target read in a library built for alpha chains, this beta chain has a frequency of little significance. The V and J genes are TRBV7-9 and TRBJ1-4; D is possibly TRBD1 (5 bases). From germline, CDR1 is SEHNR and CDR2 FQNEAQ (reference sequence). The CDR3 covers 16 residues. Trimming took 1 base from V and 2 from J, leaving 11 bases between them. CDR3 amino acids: CASSLGAGTTNEKLFF. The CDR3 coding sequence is TGTGCCAGCAGCTTAGGGGCCGGGACGACTAATGAAAAACTGTTTTTT.

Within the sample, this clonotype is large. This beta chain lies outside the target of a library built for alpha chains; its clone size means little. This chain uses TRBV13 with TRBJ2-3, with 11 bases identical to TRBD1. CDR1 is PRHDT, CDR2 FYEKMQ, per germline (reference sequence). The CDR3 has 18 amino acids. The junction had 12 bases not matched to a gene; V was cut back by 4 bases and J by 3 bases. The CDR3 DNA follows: TGTGCCAGCAGCTCAGGGGACAGGGGGAAAGGGGAGACAGATACGCAGTATTTT. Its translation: CASSSGDRGKGETDTQYF.

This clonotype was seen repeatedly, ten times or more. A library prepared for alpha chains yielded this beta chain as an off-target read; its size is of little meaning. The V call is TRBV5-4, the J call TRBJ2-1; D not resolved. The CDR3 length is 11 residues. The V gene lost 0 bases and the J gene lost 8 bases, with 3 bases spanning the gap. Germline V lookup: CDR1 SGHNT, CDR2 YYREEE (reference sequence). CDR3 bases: TGTGCCAGCAGCTTGGCGGATGAGCAGTTCTTC. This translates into CASSLADEQFF.

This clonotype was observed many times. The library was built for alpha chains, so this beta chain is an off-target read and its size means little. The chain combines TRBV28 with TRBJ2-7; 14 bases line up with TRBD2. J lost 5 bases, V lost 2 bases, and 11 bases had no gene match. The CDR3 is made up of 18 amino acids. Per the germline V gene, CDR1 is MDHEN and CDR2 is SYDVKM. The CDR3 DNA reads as TGTGCCAGCAGTTTAGAGGGACTAGCGGGAGACTCCTTCCACGAGCAGTACTTC. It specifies CASSLEGLAGDSFHEQYF.

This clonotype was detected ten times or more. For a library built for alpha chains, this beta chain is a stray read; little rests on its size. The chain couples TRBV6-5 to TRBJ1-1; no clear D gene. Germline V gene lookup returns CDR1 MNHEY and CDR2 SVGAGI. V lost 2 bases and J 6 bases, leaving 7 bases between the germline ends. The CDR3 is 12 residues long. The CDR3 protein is CASSYPPSEAFF. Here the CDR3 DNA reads TGTGCCAGCAGTTACCCCCCTTCTGAAGCTTTCTTT.

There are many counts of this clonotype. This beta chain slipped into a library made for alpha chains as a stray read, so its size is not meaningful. CDR3 in DNA: TGTGCCATCAGTGACGGACTAGCGGGGAGCTACGAGCAGTACTTC. Protein sequence: CAISDGLAGSYEQYF. J is TRBJ2-7 and V is TRBV10-3; 12 bases line up with TRBD2. In germline, CDR1 is ENHRY, CDR2 SYGVKD. The V and J ends lost 3 bases and 3 bases, in that order; junction bases with no gene match: 3. The CDR3 is 15 residues long.

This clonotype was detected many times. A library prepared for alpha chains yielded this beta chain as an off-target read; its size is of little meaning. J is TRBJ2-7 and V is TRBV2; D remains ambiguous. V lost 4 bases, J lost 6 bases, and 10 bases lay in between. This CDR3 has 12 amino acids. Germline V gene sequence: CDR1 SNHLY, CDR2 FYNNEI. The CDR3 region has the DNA TGTGCCAGCAGTGCTTTGGCTATCGAGCAGTACTTC. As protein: CASSALAIEQYF.

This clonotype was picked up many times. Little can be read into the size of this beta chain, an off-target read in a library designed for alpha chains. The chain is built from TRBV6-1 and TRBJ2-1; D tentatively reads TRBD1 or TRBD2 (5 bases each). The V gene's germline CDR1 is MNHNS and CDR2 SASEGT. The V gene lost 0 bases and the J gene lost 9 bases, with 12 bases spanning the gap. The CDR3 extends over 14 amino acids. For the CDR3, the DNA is TGTGCCAGCAGTGAAGCCCCCCGTGGGGGTGAGCAGTTCTTC. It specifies CASSEAPRGGEQFF.

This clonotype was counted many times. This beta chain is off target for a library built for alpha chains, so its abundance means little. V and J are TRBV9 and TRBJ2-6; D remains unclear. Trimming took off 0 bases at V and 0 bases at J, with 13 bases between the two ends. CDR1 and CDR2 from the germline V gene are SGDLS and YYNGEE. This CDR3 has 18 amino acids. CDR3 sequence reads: CASSVVPGRSSGANVLTF. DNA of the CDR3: TGTGCCAGCAGCGTAGTGCCAGGAAGGAGCTCTGGGGCCAACGTCCTGACTTTC.

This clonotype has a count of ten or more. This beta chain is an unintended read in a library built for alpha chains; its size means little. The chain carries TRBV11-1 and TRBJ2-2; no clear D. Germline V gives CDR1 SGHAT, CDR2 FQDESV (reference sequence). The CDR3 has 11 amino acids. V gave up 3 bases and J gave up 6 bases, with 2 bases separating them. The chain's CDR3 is CASSLSGELFF. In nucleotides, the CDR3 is TGTGCCAGCAGCTTGTCCGGGGAGCTGTTTTTT.

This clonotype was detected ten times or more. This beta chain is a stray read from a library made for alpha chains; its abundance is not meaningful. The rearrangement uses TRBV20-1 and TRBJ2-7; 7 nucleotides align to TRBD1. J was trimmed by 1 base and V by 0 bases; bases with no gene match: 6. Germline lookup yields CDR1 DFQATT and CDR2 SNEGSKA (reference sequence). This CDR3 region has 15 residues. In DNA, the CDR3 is TGCAGTGCTAGAGAATCTCGGGACAGATCCTACGAGCAGTACTTC. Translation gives CSARESRDRSYEQYF.

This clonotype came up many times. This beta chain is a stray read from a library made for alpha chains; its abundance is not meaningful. CDR3 protein: CASSSRDFPYGYTF. DNA of the CDR3: TGTGCCAGCAGTAGCCGGGACTTCCCCTATGGCTACACCTTC. The chain recombines TRBV25-1 with TRBJ1-2; a possible D gene is TRBD1 (5 bases). Trimming shortened V by 5 bases and J by 4 bases, and 14 bases separated the two germline ends. CDR1 is MGHDK, CDR2 SYGVNS, per germline. This CDR3 is 14 amino acids long.

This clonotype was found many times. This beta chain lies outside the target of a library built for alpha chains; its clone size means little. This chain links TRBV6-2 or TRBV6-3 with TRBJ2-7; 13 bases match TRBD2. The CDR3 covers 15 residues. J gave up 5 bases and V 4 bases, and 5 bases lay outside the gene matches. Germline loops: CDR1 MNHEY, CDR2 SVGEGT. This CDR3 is CASSSWTSGGNEQYF. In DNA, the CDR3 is TGTGCCAGCAGTTCCTGGACTAGCGGGGGAAACGAGCAGTACTTC.